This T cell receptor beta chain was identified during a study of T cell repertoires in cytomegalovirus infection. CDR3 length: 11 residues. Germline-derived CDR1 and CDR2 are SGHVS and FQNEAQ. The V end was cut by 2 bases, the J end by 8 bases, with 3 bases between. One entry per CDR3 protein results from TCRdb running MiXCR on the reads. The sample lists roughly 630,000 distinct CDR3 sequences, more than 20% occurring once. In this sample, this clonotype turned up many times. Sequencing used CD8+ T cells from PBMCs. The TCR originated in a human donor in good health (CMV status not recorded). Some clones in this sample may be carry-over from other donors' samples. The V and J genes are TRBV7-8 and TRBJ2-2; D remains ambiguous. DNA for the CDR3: TGTGCCAGCAGCTTATTGGGGGAGCTGTTTTTT. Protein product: CASSLLGELFF.